Sequencing of this T cell receptor (beta chain) was carried out in a study of T cells in Graves' hyperthyroidism and ophthalmopathy. The CDR3 is 12 amino acids. V was trimmed by 1 base and J by 6 bases, leaving 4 bases between them. Germline CDR1 and CDR2: LNHDA and SQIVND (reference sequence). Template material for amplifying TCR beta CDR3 regions consisted of RNA transcripts. First-round RT-PCR with HTBI primers amplified the TCR CDR3 region. In TCRdb, the multiplex PCR reads were re-called with MiXCR into one record per CDR3 protein. The sample shows 370,000 or so distinct CDR3 sequences, 15% to 19% of them seen only once.

The TCR sequence derives from a woman aged 18 to 35 with Graves' hyperthyroidism that later progressed to Graves' ophthalmopathy. The chain combines TRBV19 with TRBJ1-5; D remains ambiguous. Sequencing was carried out using blood. CDR3 coding DNA: TGTGCCAGTAGTATAGGCACTCAGCCCCAGCATTTT. Protein sequence: CASSIGTQPQHF.